Described below is a single TCR beta chain sequence and its context. Antigen: not known. One entry per CDR3 protein, called by TCRdb with MiXCR from the RT-PCR reads. The sample contains 700,000 to 900,000 distinct CDR3 sequences, roughly 20% of which appear only once. The CDR3 is 18 residues long. With 4 bases clipped from V and 0 bases from J, the junction kept 11 bases outside the gene matches. The germline V gene encodes CDR1 SQVTM and CDR2 ANQGSEA. This record comes from a study of response to subunit inactivated influenza vaccine. Study-level results: With each seasonal influenza vaccination, the authors suggested, few new T cells are recruited.

This TCR derives from a man aged 45-65 years who received an inactivated influenza vaccine. Material: PBMCs from blood, obtained around 5 days after vaccination. The J gene is TRBJ2-2, the V gene TRBV29-1; 10 bases match TRBD2. As DNA, the CDR3 is TGCAGCGTTGGGGGCCTGGCTAGCGGGGGTACGAACACCGGGGAGCTGTTTTTT. Translated: CSVGGLASGGTNTGELFF.